This T cell receptor beta chain is from a study of blood T cells in healthy people across ages. This CDR3 is 13 amino acids long. The V segment lost 4 bases and the J segment 9 bases; nucleotides outside the gene matches: 2. Per-sample PBMC isolation yielded at least 7 million cells. Extracted total RNA amounted to at least 5.5 micrograms for each sample. The use of a sample-barcoded 5' primer and a J-beta primer mix characterized a second PCR of roughly 6 to 11 cycles. The study obtained at least 2.5 million CDR3-containing paired-end reads from every sample. TCRdb recomputed calls from the 5' RACE reads with MiXCR, one row per CDR3 protein. The sample lists about 1.6 million distinct CDR3 sequences; roughly a third were seen once.

This sequence joins TRBV12-3 or TRBV12-4 and TRBJ2-1; 11 positions match TRBD2. The source is a young woman in good health. Material for sequencing was blood. Here the CDR3 reads CASSSLAGGEQFF. CDR3 in DNA: TGTGCCAGCAGTTCGCTAGCGGGAGGTGAGCAGTTCTTC.